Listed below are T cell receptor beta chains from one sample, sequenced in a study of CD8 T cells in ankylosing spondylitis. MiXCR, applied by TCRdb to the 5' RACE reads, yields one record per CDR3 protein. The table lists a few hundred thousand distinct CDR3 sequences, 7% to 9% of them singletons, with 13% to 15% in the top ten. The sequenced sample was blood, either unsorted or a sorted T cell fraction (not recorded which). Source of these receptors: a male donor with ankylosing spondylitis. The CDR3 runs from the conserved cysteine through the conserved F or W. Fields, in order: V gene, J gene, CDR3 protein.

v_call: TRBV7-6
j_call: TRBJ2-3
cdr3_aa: CASTAPSLDTQYF

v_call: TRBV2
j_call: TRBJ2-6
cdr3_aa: CASLVIGANVLTF

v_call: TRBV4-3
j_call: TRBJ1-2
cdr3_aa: CASSQGGTDYGYTF

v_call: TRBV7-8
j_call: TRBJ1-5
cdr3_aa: CASSFPGYNQPQHF

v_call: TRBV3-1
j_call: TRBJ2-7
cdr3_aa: CASSQGLAGFYEQYF

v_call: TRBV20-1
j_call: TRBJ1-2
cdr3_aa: CSARDRGQAFYGYTF

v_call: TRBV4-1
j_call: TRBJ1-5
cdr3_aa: CASSPQGQGRAAQHF

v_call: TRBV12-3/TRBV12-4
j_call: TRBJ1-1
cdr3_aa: CASFTGTENTEAFF

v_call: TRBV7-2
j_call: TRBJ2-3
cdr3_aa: CASSLLASSDTQYF

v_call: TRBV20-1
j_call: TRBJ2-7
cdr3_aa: CSAMAGESHEQYF

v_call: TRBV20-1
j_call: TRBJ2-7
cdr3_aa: CSAIHPSGRADEQYF

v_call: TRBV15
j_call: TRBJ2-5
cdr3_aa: CATGLAGGPGETQYF

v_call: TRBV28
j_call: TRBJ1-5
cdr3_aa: CASSLRVAGDSGGPQHF

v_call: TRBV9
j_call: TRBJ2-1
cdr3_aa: CASSLPPQDYNEQFF

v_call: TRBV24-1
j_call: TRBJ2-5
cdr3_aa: CATSDLHGAGETRETQYF

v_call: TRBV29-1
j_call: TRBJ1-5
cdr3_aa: CSVGGGFNQPQHF

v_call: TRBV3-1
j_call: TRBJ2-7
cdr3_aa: CASSQESLAGGREQYF

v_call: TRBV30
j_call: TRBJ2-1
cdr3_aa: CAWSVLAGGGNEQFF

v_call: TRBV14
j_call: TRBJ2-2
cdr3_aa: CASSRGLKTGELFF

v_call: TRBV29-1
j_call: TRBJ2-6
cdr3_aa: CSAEAGGNSGANVLTF

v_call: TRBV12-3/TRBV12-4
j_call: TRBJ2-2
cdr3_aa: CASSPPVGFVANTGELFF

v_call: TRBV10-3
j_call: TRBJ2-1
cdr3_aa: CAITAGGEQFF

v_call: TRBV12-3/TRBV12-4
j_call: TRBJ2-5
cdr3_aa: CASSLKQPGGTQYF

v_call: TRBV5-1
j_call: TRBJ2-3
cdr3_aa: CASTGQSTDTQYF

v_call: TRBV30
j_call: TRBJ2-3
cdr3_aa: CAWSVNVGPKDTQYF

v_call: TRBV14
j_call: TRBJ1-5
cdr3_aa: CASSQGGNNQPQHF

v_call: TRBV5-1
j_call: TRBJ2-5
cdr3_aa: CASSFGGLQETQYF

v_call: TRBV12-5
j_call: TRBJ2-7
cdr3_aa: CASGYTARPSDYEQYF

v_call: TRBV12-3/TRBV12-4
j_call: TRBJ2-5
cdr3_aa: CASRTTGGTQYF

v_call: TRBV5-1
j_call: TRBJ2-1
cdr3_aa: CASSPWTGGDYNEQFF

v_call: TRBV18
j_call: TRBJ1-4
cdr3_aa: CASSPTGHLNEKLFF

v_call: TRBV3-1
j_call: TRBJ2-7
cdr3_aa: CASSPRTGEYEQYF